The 3 T cell receptor beta chains below come from one sample, sequenced in a study of neoadjuvant anti-PD-1 for oral cavity cancer. Libraries were prepared by immunoSEQ multiplex PCR; TCRdb keeps only in-frame clonotypes and omits some of them. Of about 23,000 clones in the sample, 45% are singletons; the top ten hold 40%. Time point denoted: after neoadjuvant nivolumab, at surgical resection. The sequencing used tumor tissue, collected after nivolumab (anti-PD-1) treatment. These receptors all come from a person aged 40 to 85 with oral cavity squamous cell carcinoma.

This clone was detected ten times or more. V gene TRBV5-8 combines with J gene TRBJ2-5; D gene unclear. Germline loops: CDR1 SGHTS, CDR2 YDEGEE. V was clipped by 2 bases and J by 5 bases, with 10 bases between them. There are 13 residues in the CDR3. CDR3: CASSFLFEETQYF. CDR3 in DNA: TGTGCCAGCAGCTTTTTGTTCGAGGAGACCCAGTACTTC.

This chain uses TRBV2 with TRBJ1-6; TRBD1 agrees at 7 bases. Germline CDR1 reads SNHLY; CDR2 reads FYNNEI. The CDR3 sequence is 15 residues long. Trimming took 6 bases from V and 5 from J; bases not matched to a gene: 7. The CDR3 DNA is TGTGCCAGCAGACCCCGACAGGGAGATAATTCACCCCTCCACTTT. Amino acids: CASRPRQGDNSPLHF.

The table lists this clone with many counts. J is TRBJ1-6 and V is TRBV25-1, with D possibly matching TRBD1 (5 bases). V lost 1 base and J lost 9, with 16 bases in between. The germline CDR1 and CDR2 sequences are MGHDK and SYGVNS. The CDR3 length is 16 residues. DNA of the CDR3: TGTGCCAGCAGTGAATCTAGTGGACCCGGGGGTTCACCCCTCCACTTT. It is translated as CASSESSGPGGSPLHF.